Listed below are T cell receptor beta chains from one sample, sequenced in a study of T cells expressing NK-cell markers. Reanalyzing the 5' RACE reads, TCRdb keeps one entry per CDR3 protein, without DNA. The sample data list about 260,000 distinct CDR3 sequences. Sequencing was carried out using blood T cells: a sorted CD56 or NKG2C T cell subset, CD4+ or CD8+ T cells, or bulk PBMC T cells (not recorded which). These TCRs come from a woman between 18 and 69 years old in good health. CDR3s include the opening cysteine and the closing phenylalanine or tryptophan.

v_gene	j_gene	CDR3aa
TRBV20-1	TRBJ2-1	CSAQTGGYSDEQFF
TRBV20-1	TRBJ2-5	CSASLGLAGGQETQYF
TRBV7-2	TRBJ2-3	CASSLGRGNTDTQYF
TRBV29-1	TRBJ2-7	CSVGGLAGPYEQYF
TRBV4-3	TRBJ1-4	CASSQDSGGEEKLFF
TRBV7-9	TRBJ1-1	CASSFGSGTEAFF
TRBV9	TRBJ1-6	CASSALQEPLHF
TRBV20-1	TRBJ2-3	CSARWAGLTDTQYF
TRBV15	TRBJ1-2	CATSRANYGYTF
TRBV19	TRBJ1-6	CASSPGTGGPYNSPLHF
TRBV20-1	TRBJ2-6	CSARQVPGANVLTF
TRBV7-2	TRBJ2-2	CASSWLAGNTGELFF
TRBV14	TRBJ2-1	CASSQDRTSGRNEQFF
TRBV11-1	TRBJ2-6	CASSRTGGSGANVLTF
TRBV20-1	TRBJ2-3	CSARRTSGADTQYF
TRBV7-2	TRBJ2-5	CASSQGTIAGETQYF
TRBV6-1	TRBJ1-5	CASSGSNQPQHF
TRBV12-3/TRBV12-4	TRBJ1-3	CASSPTDSGNTIYF
TRBV10-3	TRBJ1-1	CAISDGVLDTEAFF
TRBV20-1	TRBJ2-4	CSAFDRLAKNIQYF
TRBV7-2	TRBJ2-3	CASSSQLTSTDTQYF
TRBV5-1	TRBJ2-3	CASSPPRTSGGDTQYF
TRBV29-1	TRBJ1-2	CSSTEGDYGYTF
TRBV15	TRBJ1-3	CATSRAGHTIYF
TRBV9	TRBJ2-7	CASSSASGSIYEQYF
TRBV20-1	TRBJ2-5	CSARASSGREETQYF
TRBV5-1	TRBJ2-5	CASTLDGLAEETQYF
TRBV7-2	TRBJ1-2	CASSLLDRVGYGYTF
TRBV12-3/TRBV12-4	TRBJ2-7	CASSTRTSGTYEQYF